This TCR beta chain derives from a study of T-cell memory formation after mild COVID-19. Findings and limits, study-wide: Among contracting clones, CD4+ were mainly CM/EM and CD8+ enriched in EMRA.

Each CDR3 protein gets one entry after TCRdb re-called the 5' RACE reads with MiXCR. The sample holds 380,000 or so distinct CDR3 sequences; around 13% are singletons and the top ten take 22%. From germline, CDR1 is SEHNR and CDR2 FQNEAQ (reference sequence). The CDR3 contains 13 residues. V was pared by 1 base and J by 6 bases, with 9 bases between. For this clonotype: The antigen is unknown.

Source material: PBMCs or a T cell subset sorted from them (not recorded which). The TCR was taken from a young man who had mild COVID-19 (a few samples of this study predate the infection). Cell type and time point are not known. The chain has TRBV7-9 and TRBJ1-1; D gene uncertain. DNA for the CDR3: TGTGCCAGCAGCTTAGGAGATGCTGCTGAAGCTTTCTTT. Its protein is CASSLGDAAEAFF.